The 24 T cell receptor beta chains below were found in one sample sequenced in a study of shared clonotypes between healthy human individuals. TCRdb's copy holds only in-frame clones and misses some; the assay was immunoSEQ multiplex PCR. The sample consists of about 1.5 million clones, approximately 98% of them appearing once. Sequenced: naive CD4+ T cells sorted from blood. Subset reported: CD45RA+ positively selected. Receptor source: a man younger than 45 in good health.

V gene TRBV30 combines with J gene TRBJ1-2, with TRBD1 matching over 11 bases. This CDR3 is built from 15 residues. V lost 1 base, J lost 2 bases, and 3 bases stayed unmatched. Germline loops: CDR1 GTSNPN, CDR2 SVGIG (reference sequence). CDR3 DNA sequence: TGTGCCTGGAGTGCCCGGGACAGGGGGAACTATGGCTACACCTTC. Its protein is CAWSARDRGNYGYTF.

The CDR3 here is CASSVEPSGASYNEQFF. The CDR3 nucleotides are TGTGCCAGCAGCGTAGAACCTAGCGGGGCCTCCTACAATGAGCAGTTCTTC. V is TRBV9 and J is TRBJ2-1; 9 bases align to TRBD2. J lost 0 bases, V lost 0 bases, and 4 bases had no gene match. The CDR3 runs 17 residues. Germline CDR1 reads SGDLS; CDR2 reads YYNGEE.

The V call is TRBV5-1, the J call TRBJ1-5; D is possibly TRBD1 (6 bases). CDR1 and CDR2 (germline): SGHRS, YFSETQ. With 0 bases removed from V and 4 bases from J, the gap between germline ends came to 11 bases. The CDR3 totals 15 residues. The CDR3 loop reads CASSLEGGGNQPQHF. In DNA form, the CDR3 reads TGCGCCAGCAGCTTGGAAGGAGGGGGTAATCAGCCCCAGCATTTT.

The genes are TRBV7-9 and TRBJ2-1; 12 bases map to TRBD2. The CDR3 runs to 17 residues. Germline V gives CDR1 SEHNR, CDR2 FQNEAQ (reference sequence). Losses at the gene ends were 4 bases for V and 9 bases for J; bases not matched to a gene: 13. CDR3 bases: TGTGCCAGCAGCTCCCTCTCTCTAGCGGGAGGGCCGGGTGAGCAGTTCTTC. It encodes CASSSLSLAGGPGEQFF.

The count of this clone is one. The chain uses TRBV11-2 and TRBJ2-2; the match to TRBD2 covers 9 bases. The V segment lost 3 bases and the J segment 6 bases; nucleotides outside the gene matches: 5. CDR1 and CDR2 (germline): SGHAT, FQNNGV. The CDR3 contains 15 residues. The CDR3 protein is CASSFRGRAAGELFF. DNA of the CDR3: TGTGCCAGCAGCTTCCGCGGGAGGGCCGCCGGGGAGCTGTTTTTT. Complete variable domain (other parts from reference TRBV11-2 and TRBJ2-2): EAGVAQSPRYKIIEKRQSVAFWCNPISGHATLYWYQQILGQGPKLLIQFQNNGVVDDSQLPKDRFSAERLKGVDSTLKIQPAKLEDSAVYLCASSFRGRAAGELFFGEGSRLTVL.

The V gene is TRBV19, the J gene TRBJ2-2, with no clear D. V was cut by 3 bases and J by 1 base, with 6 bases left in between. The length of the CDR3 is 14 residues. Germline V CDR1 and CDR2: LNHDA, SQIVND (reference sequence). CDR3 residues: CASSMQLNTGELFF. The DNA of the CDR3 is TGTGCCAGTAGTATGCAACTGAACACCGGGGAGCTGTTTTTT.

The chain employs TRBV5-1 and TRBJ1-3; D is uncertain. Germline V lookup: CDR1 SGHRS, CDR2 YFSETQ. This CDR3 region has 17 residues. The V end was cut by 2 bases, the J end by 2 bases, with 17 bases between. Written as DNA, the CDR3 is TGCGCCAGCAGCTTCTTTCCTGCGACCCAGACTGGAAACACCATATATTTT. Translating it yields CASSFFPATQTGNTIYF.

The V and J genes are TRBV27 and TRBJ2-5; D tentatively reads TRBD1 or TRBD2 (6 bases each). CDR1 is MNHEY, CDR2 SMNVEV, per germline (reference sequence). The V end was cut by 3 bases, the J end by 5 bases, with 22 bases between. The CDR3 totals 17 residues. The CDR3 DNA follows: TGTGCCAGCAGTTTCAGATACAGGGCGGGATTGGGCGAGACCCAGTACTTC. This codes for CASSFRYRAGLGETQYF.

Turning to this clone: The identical CDR3 is also encoded by other nucleotide sequences in the sample. The rearrangement joins TRBV2 to TRBJ1-2, with TRBD1 as a possible D gene (6 bases). Germline CDR1 and CDR2: SNHLY and FYNNEI. The CDR3 loop spans 13 amino acids. The V and J ends lost 8 bases and 3 bases respectively, with 13 bases between them. CDR3 protein: CASSSGGDYGYTF. The DNA of the CDR3 is TGTGCCAGCTCTTCGGGGGGCGACTATGGCTACACCTTC.

The chain has TRBV29-1 and TRBJ2-1, with TRBD2 matching 13 bases. CDR3 size: 13 residues. Germline-derived CDR1 and CDR2 are SQVTM and ANQGSEA. V dropped 7 bases and J dropped 7; count of bases not matched to a gene: 4. The CDR3 sequence is CSGGTSGVNEQFF. The DNA of the CDR3 is TGCAGCGGGGGGACTAGCGGGGTTAATGAGCAGTTCTTC.

DNA of the CDR3: TGCAGCGTTGCCCAGCGGAGCACAGATACGCAGTATTTT. Amino acids: CSVAQRSTDTQYF. V usage is TRBV29-1 and J usage is TRBJ2-3; possibly TRBD2 for D (5 bases). The V end lost 4 bases, the J end lost 0 bases, and 8 bases lay between the germline ends. The germline CDR1 and CDR2 sequences are SQVTM and ANQGSEA. CDR3 size: 13 residues.

The chain joins TRBV30 to TRBJ2-7; TRBD1 might be the D (5 bases). Germline loops: CDR1 GTSNPN, CDR2 SVGIG (reference sequence). This CDR3 has 13 residues. V gave up 3 bases and J gave up 0 bases, with 9 bases separating them. Here the CDR3 reads CAWRGQSSYEQYF. For the CDR3, the DNA is TGTGCCTGGAGGGGGCAGAGCTCCTACGAGCAGTACTTC.

The chain carries TRBV30 and TRBJ1-2; no clear D. The length of the CDR3 is 13 residues. The V gene's germline CDR1 is GTSNPN and CDR2 SVGIG (reference sequence). V shed 7 bases and J shed 2 bases, with 14 bases lying between them. The CDR3 bases are TGTGCCTTTGAGAGGACGGCGAACTATGGCTACACCTTC. It specifies CAFERTANYGYTF.

This clone was counted once. The chain uses TRBV19 and TRBJ2-7; D is undetermined. The CDR3 covers 14 residues. Between the trimmed V and J ends, which lost 5 bases and 7 bases, there was a span of 18 bases. Germline assignment: CDR1 LNHDA and CDR2 SQIVND (reference sequence). CDR3 nucleotide sequence: TGTGCCAGTAGTGGATTAGCCGACATAGGGGAGCAGTACTTC. Its translation: CASSGLADIGEQYF.

V usage is TRBV28 and J usage is TRBJ2-7; 7 nucleotides align to TRBD2. V lost 5 bases and J lost 0; bases outside the gene matches: 4. This CDR3 contains 14 residues. Per germline, CDR1 MDHEN and CDR2 SYDVKM. The DNA of the CDR3 is TGTGCCAGCAGTGCCGGGACTACCTCCTACGAGCAGTACTTC. Its translation: CASSAGTTSYEQYF.

The rearrangement joins TRBV7-8 to TRBJ2-3; D ambiguous. V lost 4 bases, J lost 5 bases, and 10 bases lay in between. This CDR3 region has 13 residues. Per the germline V gene, CDR1 is SGHVS and CDR2 is FQNEAQ. CDR3 protein: CASSYSRRDTQYF. DNA of the CDR3: TGTGCCAGCAGCTACTCGCGGCGAGATACGCAGTATTTT. Supplemented by reference TRBV7-8 and TRBJ2-3, the full variable domain reads GAGVSQSPRYKVAKRGQDVALRCDPISGHVSLFWYQQALGQGPEFLTYFQNEAQLDKSGLPSDRFFAERPEGSVSTLKIQRTQQEDSAVYLCASSYSRRDTQYFGPGTRLTVL.

The CDR3 bases are TGCGCCAGCAGCTTGGGAAGGGCTAGCGTCCACGAGCAGTACTTC. Protein sequence: CASSLGRASVHEQYF. This rearrangement joins TRBV5-1 to TRBJ2-7; D possibly corresponds to TRBD2 (6 bases). Germline lookup yields CDR1 SGHRS and CDR2 YFSETQ. Trimming stripped 0 bases from V and 5 bases from J, with 15 bases between. The CDR3 is made up of 15 amino acids.

Points on this clone: Other DNA sequences within the sample encode an identical CDR3. This chain uses TRBV19 with TRBJ2-3, with D hard to call. Germline loops: CDR1 LNHDA, CDR2 SQIVND (reference sequence). V lost 9 bases, J lost 0 bases, and 4 bases lay in between. The CDR3 runs to 11 residues. The CDR3 nucleotides read TGTGCCAGCACAAGCACAGATACGCAGTATTTT. Its protein is CASTSTDTQYF.

CDR3 loop: CASSLGGGLLYGYTF. The DNA for the CDR3 is TGTGCCAGCAGCTTGGGAGGGGGACTACTTTATGGCTACACCTTC. The genes are TRBV5-6 and TRBJ1-2; a possible D gene is TRBD1 (6 bases). Germline V gives CDR1 SGHDT, CDR2 YYEEEE. CDR3 length: 15 residues. V gave up 0 bases and J gave up 5 bases, with 14 bases separating them.

The gene calls are TRBV6-5 and TRBJ2-3, with 9 nucleotides matching TRBD2. Germline-derived CDR1 and CDR2 are MNHEY and SVGAGI. This CDR3 has 15 residues. The V and J ends lost 0 bases and 5 bases, in that order; junction bases with no gene match: 3. The CDR3 loop reads CASSYSVAGEDTQYF. CDR3 in DNA: TGTGCCAGCAGTTACTCGGTAGCGGGGGAAGATACGCAGTATTTT.

V gene TRBV6-5 combines with J gene TRBJ1-5; D possibly corresponds to TRBD1 (5 bases). V dropped 4 bases and J dropped 6 bases, with 13 bases sitting between them. The CDR3 is 14 amino acids. CDR1 is MNHEY and CDR2 is SVGAGI in the germline V gene. This CDR3 is CASSSRGDGQPQHF. DNA of the CDR3: TGTGCCAGCAGTTCACGGGGGGATGGTCAGCCCCAGCATTTT.

V and J are TRBV7-9 and TRBJ2-5, with 7 bases lining up with TRBD2. This CDR3 comprises 18 residues. The V segment lost 1 base and the J segment 0 bases; nucleotides outside the gene matches: 11. The V gene's germline CDR1 is SEHNR and CDR2 FQNEAQ (reference sequence). The CDR3 is CASSLVHFSGWYQETQYF. The DNA of the CDR3 is TGTGCCAGCAGCTTAGTCCATTTTAGCGGGTGGTACCAAGAGACCCAGTACTTC. The complete variable domain, with remaining parts taken from reference TRBV7-9 and TRBJ2-5, reads DTGVSQNPRHKITKRGQNVTFRCDPISEHNRLYWYRQTLGQGPEFLTYFQNEAQLEKSRLLSDRFSAERPKGSFSTLEIQRTEQGDSAMYLCASSLVHFSGWYQETQYFGPGTRLLVL.

In regard to this clone: Other DNA sequences in this sample translate to the same CDR3. The CDR3 DNA reads TGCGCCAGCAGCTTGGAGCTAGCGGGAGGAGGAGAGACCCAGTACTTC. Amino acids: CASSLELAGGGETQYF. This chain links TRBV5-1 with TRBJ2-5, with 11 bases aligning to TRBD2. This CDR3 comprises 16 residues. Germline-derived CDR1 and CDR2 are SGHRS and YFSETQ. J was trimmed by 4 bases and V by 0 bases; bases with no gene match: 5. Complete variable domain (other parts from reference TRBV5-1 and TRBJ2-5): KAGVTQTPRYLIKTRGQQVTLSCSPISGHRSVSWYQQTPGQGLQFLFEYFSETQRNKGNFPGRFSGRQFSNSRSEMNVSTLELGDSALYLCASSLELAGGGETQYFGPGTRLLVL.

This clone was seen only once. The chain is built from TRBV4-1 and TRBJ1-5; D gene unclear. The CDR3 is 14 amino acids. The V end lost 4 bases, the J end lost 2 bases, and 9 bases lay between the germline ends. In germline, CDR1 is MGHRA, CDR2 YSYEKL. This chain's CDR3 is CASSPAGRNQPQHF. DNA of the CDR3: TGCGCCAGCAGCCCCGCGGGCCGCAATCAGCCCCAGCATTTT.